The rows below give T cell receptor beta chains drawn from one sample of a study of T cells in narcolepsy. Only in-frame clones appear in the TCRdb table, and some are missing; sequencing was by immunoSEQ multiplex PCR. The sample consists of about 30,000 clones, 75% to 90% of them appearing once. The sequenced sample consisted of memory (CD45RA-) CD4+ T cells from blood. Receptors were obtained from a human donor in good health. Both conserved end residues are part of each CDR3. Fields, in order: V gene, clone size, D gene, J gene, CDR3 DNA, CDR3 protein. D genes are given only for firm matches. Size is stated for part of the rows, as once, few or many counts, or as a class when the clone is expanded.

v_call: TRBV7-2; clone_size: .; d_call: TRBD1; j_call: TRBJ1-1; cdr3_nt: TGTGCCAGCAGCTTACAGGCAGGGGGTGGCACTGAAGCTTTCTTT; cdr3_aa: CASSLQAGGGTEAFF
v_call: TRBV6-5; clone_size: .; d_call: TRBD1; j_call: TRBJ1-2; cdr3_nt: TGTGCCAGCAGCCGGGACAGGGCCTATGGCTACACCTTC; cdr3_aa: CASSRDRAYGYTF
v_call: TRBV19; clone_size: .; d_call: .; j_call: TRBJ1-1; cdr3_nt: TGTGCCAGTAGTATGGACCGGCTCCGGGGAGCTTTCTTT; cdr3_aa: CASSMDRLRGAFF
v_call: TRBV18; clone_size: .; d_call: .; j_call: TRBJ2-3; cdr3_nt: TGTGCCAGCTCGGGGACCGCTAGCACAGATACGCAGTATTTT; cdr3_aa: CASSGTASTDTQYF
v_call: TRBV2; clone_size: .; d_call: .; j_call: TRBJ1-3; cdr3_nt: TGTGCCAGCAGTGTCGGGGGGAGCTCTGGAAACACCATATATTTT; cdr3_aa: CASSVGGSSGNTIYF
v_call: TRBV19; clone_size: .; d_call: .; j_call: TRBJ1-1; cdr3_nt: TGTGCCAGTAAGGTTGAGAGATTGAACACTGAAGCTTTCTTT; cdr3_aa: CASKVERLNTEAFF
v_call: TRBV5-6; clone_size: .; d_call: .; j_call: TRBJ1-4; cdr3_nt: TGTGCCAGCAGCTTCGTGCAGGACCGGGGACATGAAAAACTGTTTTTT; cdr3_aa: CASSFVQDRGHEKLFF
v_call: TRBV19; clone_size: .; d_call: .; j_call: TRBJ2-3; cdr3_nt: TGTGCCAGTAGTATAGCGGTGGGAAATACGCAGTATTTT; cdr3_aa: CASSIAVGNTQYF
v_call: TRBV6-5; clone_size: few; d_call: .; j_call: TRBJ1-1; cdr3_nt: TGTGCCAGCAGTTACCGGGATGTGGACACTGAAGCTTTCTTT; cdr3_aa: CASSYRDVDTEAFF
v_call: TRBV30; clone_size: .; d_call: .; j_call: TRBJ2-3; cdr3_nt: TGTGCCTGGAGTGTACGAGTTAGAGATACGCAGTATTTT; cdr3_aa: CAWSVRVRDTQYF
v_call: TRBV29-1; clone_size: .; d_call: TRBD1; j_call: TRBJ2-7; cdr3_nt: TGCAGCGTCGGCCGGGACAGGGGATACGAGCAGTACTTC; cdr3_aa: CSVGRDRGYEQYF
v_call: TRBV6-5; clone_size: .; d_call: .; j_call: TRBJ1-1; cdr3_nt: TGTGCCAGCAGTTACCGGCAGGGAGGGACTGAAGCTTTCTTT; cdr3_aa: CASSYRQGGTEAFF
v_call: TRBV9; clone_size: .; d_call: TRBD1; j_call: TRBJ1-3; cdr3_nt: TGTGCCAGCAGCGTAGTCGAGGGGGCGAACACCATATATTTT; cdr3_aa: CASSVVEGANTIYF
v_call: TRBV11-2; clone_size: .; d_call: .; j_call: TRBJ1-3; cdr3_nt: TGTGCCAGCAGCCCCAGCTCTGGAAACACCATATATTTT; cdr3_aa: CASSPSSGNTIYF
v_call: TRBV5-5; clone_size: .; d_call: TRBD1; j_call: TRBJ2-3; cdr3_nt: TGTGCCAGCAGTCGGTTACAGGGGGACGGAGAAGATACGCAGTATTTT; cdr3_aa: CASSRLQGDGEDTQYF
v_call: TRBV5-1; clone_size: .; d_call: TRBD2; j_call: TRBJ2-1; cdr3_nt: TGCGCCAGCAGCCCCGGACTAGCGGGGGCAAATGAGCAGTTCTTC; cdr3_aa: CASSPGLAGANEQFF
v_call: TRBV15; clone_size: .; d_call: .; j_call: TRBJ2-4; cdr3_nt: TGTGCCACCGAGAATGCGGGTACCAACATTCAGTACTTC; cdr3_aa: CATENAGTNIQYF
v_call: TRBV6-5; clone_size: .; d_call: .; j_call: TRBJ1-1; cdr3_nt: TGTGCCAGCAGCCCCTCGGTGAACACTGAAGCTTTCTTT; cdr3_aa: CASSPSVNTEAFF
v_call: TRBV9; clone_size: few; d_call: .; j_call: TRBJ2-1; cdr3_nt: TGTGCCAGCAGCGTAGCTGAGGCCCGGTACAATGAGCAGTTCTTC; cdr3_aa: CASSVAEARYNEQFF
v_call: TRBV27; clone_size: .; d_call: TRBD1; j_call: TRBJ2-7; cdr3_nt: TGTGCCAGCAGTACGGACAGGGCCTACGAGCAGTACTTC; cdr3_aa: CASSTDRAYEQYF
v_call: TRBV20-1; clone_size: .; d_call: .; j_call: TRBJ2-1; cdr3_nt: TGCAGTGTGGTAGGAATCAATGAGCAGTTCTTC; cdr3_aa: CSVVGINEQFF
v_call: TRBV9; clone_size: once; d_call: TRBD2; j_call: TRBJ2-3; cdr3_nt: TGTGCCAGCAGCCCCAACTCCGGGGGGGCCTTGGATACGCAGTATTTT; cdr3_aa: CASSPNSGGALDTQYF
v_call: TRBV5-4; clone_size: .; d_call: .; j_call: TRBJ1-1; cdr3_nt: TGTGCCAGCAGCCCGGGGAGTGGTGGCATGAACACTGAAGCTTTCTTT; cdr3_aa: CASSPGSGGMNTEAFF
v_call: TRBV4-3; clone_size: .; d_call: .; j_call: TRBJ1-4; cdr3_nt: TGCGCCAGCAGCCAACTCCAAAGAGGGGAAAAACTGTTTTTT; cdr3_aa: CASSQLQRGEKLFF
v_call: TRBV7-2; clone_size: .; d_call: TRBD1; j_call: TRBJ1-3; cdr3_nt: TGTGCCAGCAGCTTACAGGGGGTGGAAGGCACCATATATTTT; cdr3_aa: CASSLQGVEGTIYF
v_call: TRBV9; clone_size: .; d_call: .; j_call: TRBJ2-1; cdr3_nt: TGTGCCAGCAGCGTAGGTGGGGGGAGCTCCTACAATGAGCAGTTCTTC; cdr3_aa: CASSVGGGSSYNEQFF
v_call: TRBV6-5; clone_size: .; d_call: .; j_call: TRBJ1-6; cdr3_nt: TGTGCCAGCAGTGAAGCAGGGTTACCCCTCCACTTT; cdr3_aa: CASSEAGLPLHF